This T cell receptor (beta chain) was captured by sequencing in a study of STAT5B mutations in CD4+ large granular lymphocyte leukemia. General observations from the study: 8/27 top patient clones versus 2/35 control clones were TRBV06-family.

V gave up 5 bases and J gave up 0 bases; unmatched junction bases: 5. The CDR3 has 15 amino acids. Germline V gene sequence: CDR1 WSHSY, CDR2 SAAADI. Measured with immunoSEQ multiplex PCR; TCRdb has only the in-frame clones, and not every one. The sample shows roughly 40,000 clones, roughly 76% of them seen only once. This clone was counted a few times. The target antigen is unknown. This receptor was identified in a human donor in good health. This chain uses TRBV10-2 with TRBJ2-7, with 9 positions matching TRBD1. The specimen sequenced was CD4+ T cells from blood buffy coats. CDR3 nucleotides: TGCGCCAGCAGTAAACCGGGACAGGGCTCCTACGAGCAGTACTTC. Amino acid sequence: CASSKPGQGSYEQYF.